A selection of T cell receptor beta chains follows, all from one sample in a study of blood T cell repertoires in COVID-19. Only in-frame clones appear in the TCRdb table, and some are missing; sequencing was by immunoSEQ multiplex PCR. The sample lists some 350,000 clones; around 89% were seen once. Input material: peripheral blood. The receptors here all came from a man younger than 35 with active or convalescent COVID-19. Each CDR3 is given without its conserved first and last residue. Clone size is given for some rows only: seen once, a few or many times, or a class if the clone is expanded.

V: TRBV15
size: -
J: TRBJ2-1
CDR3: ATSRDRASHEQF

V: TRBV7-2
size: -
J: TRBJ2-2
CDR3: ASSFQGAISGELF

V: TRBV19
size: -
J: TRBJ1-1
CDR3: ASTTVWGGSNTEAF

V: TRBV29-1
size: -
J: TRBJ1-2
CDR3: SVKLGILGYGYT

V: TRBV5-6
size: -
J: TRBJ1-1
CDR3: ASSRRVGETEAF

V: TRBV7-9
size: -
J: TRBJ2-1
CDR3: ASSSDRGTNNEQF

V: TRBV11-1
size: -
J: TRBJ2-2
CDR3: ASRGGFGTIGELF

V: TRBV7-9
size: -
J: TRBJ1-6
CDR3: ASSLAAGGGSPLH

V: TRBV4-3
size: -
J: TRBJ1-6
CDR3: ASSQDAGFSSYNSPLH

V: TRBV5-1
size: -
J: TRBJ2-7
CDR3: ASTRDRAYEQY

V: TRBV11-2
size: -
J: TRBJ2-5
CDR3: ASSLDKGQRETQY

V: TRBV11-2
size: few
J: TRBJ1-6
CDR3: ASSPGGYNSPLH

V: TRBV6-5
size: -
J: TRBJ1-3
CDR3: ASLIQGSPGNTIY

V: TRBV2
size: -
J: TRBJ2-1
CDR3: ASRGSGGNEQF

V: TRBV28
size: once
J: TRBJ1-5
CDR3: ASSFSVPQGQPQH

V: TRBV3-1/TRBV3-2
size: -
J: TRBJ1-6
CDR3: ASSQTGTENSPLH

V: TRBV6-6
size: -
J: TRBJ1-1
CDR3: ASSKAGYTEAF

V: TRBV18
size: -
J: TRBJ1-5
CDR3: ASSQQGADQPQH

V: TRBV13
size: -
J: TRBJ2-7
CDR3: ASSFAASGRGYEQY

V: TRBV29-1
size: -
J: TRBJ1-1
CDR3: SVAWTGPRGTEAF

V: TRBV27
size: -
J: TRBJ2-7
CDR3: ASSRGGGAYEQY

V: TRBV5-1
size: -
J: TRBJ2-3
CDR3: ASSPRSSATDTQY

V: TRBV5-1
size: -
J: TRBJ2-7
CDR3: ASSLEAGPRGEQY

V: TRBV28
size: -
J: TRBJ2-1
CDR3: ASRRNHYNEQF

V: TRBV4-2
size: -
J: TRBJ1-6
CDR3: ASSQSSYSPLH

V: TRBV10-3
size: -
J: TRBJ1-2
CDR3: ATRGGTGSYGYT

V: TRBV9
size: -
J: TRBJ1-3
CDR3: ASSADRGGNTIY

V: TRBV20-1
size: -
J: TRBJ2-7
CDR3: SASRGRHPYEQY

V: TRBV2
size: -
J: TRBJ2-7
CDR3: ASSDLARPPYEQY

V: TRBV5-1
size: -
J: TRBJ2-5
CDR3: ASRNTGTPRNTQY

V: TRBV4-1
size: -
J: TRBJ2-2
CDR3: ASSRGLAGAGGELF

V: TRBV10-3
size: -
J: TRBJ1-2
CDR3: AIRPGGGGYT

V: TRBV28
size: -
J: TRBJ2-1
CDR3: ASSLFLDTSSYNEQF

V: TRBV5-1
size: -
J: TRBJ2-3
CDR3: ASTSNSGGTQY

V: TRBV3-1/TRBV3-2
size: -
J: TRBJ2-1
CDR3: ASSPLQGSEQF

V: TRBV19
size: -
J: TRBJ1-4
CDR3: ASSRDRMVFEKLF

V: TRBV6-5
size: -
J: TRBJ1-2
CDR3: ASRAPGNYGYT

V: TRBV25-1
size: -
J: TRBJ2-1
CDR3: ASRKPGITNEQF

V: TRBV27
size: -
J: TRBJ2-1
CDR3: ASRSLSISGTSAYNEQF

V: TRBV18
size: -
J: TRBJ2-5
CDR3: ASPLPASGLKETQY

V: TRBV18
size: -
J: TRBJ2-2
CDR3: ASSPAGTNTGELF

V: TRBV9
size: few
J: TRBJ2-7
CDR3: ASSVGGPNSYEQY

V: TRBV11-2
size: -
J: TRBJ2-5
CDR3: ASSLVRTGTGETQY

V: TRBV14
size: once
J: TRBJ2-2
CDR3: ASSQLAGVKTGELF

V: TRBV13
size: -
J: TRBJ2-5
CDR3: ASSLSWETQY

V: TRBV27
size: -
J: TRBJ1-4
CDR3: ASSYAPGQGVPWEKLF

V: TRBV7-6
size: -
J: TRBJ1-3
CDR3: ASSRTVGNTIY

V: TRBV7-8
size: -
J: TRBJ2-7
CDR3: ASSRVGGTLLEQY

V: TRBV27
size: -
J: TRBJ1-2
CDR3: ASRTYYPDRPNYGYT

V: TRBV7-6
size: -
J: TRBJ2-3
CDR3: ASSPGLAGGLLDTQY

V: TRBV7-2
size: once
J: TRBJ1-2
CDR3: ASISMWGYT